These 7 T cell receptor beta chains originate from one sample sequenced in a study of CD8 T cells in Susac syndrome. When the RNA was reverse transcribed, random hexamers were used with an input of roughly 0.45 to 1 ug. TCRdb ran MiXCR on the immunoSEQ multiplex PCR reads and lists one entry per CDR3 protein. The table shows 65,000 to 90,000 distinct CDR3 sequences, with about 95% occurring only once. The specimen sequenced was CD8+ T cells from PBMCs. The receptors were gathered from a human donor with multiple sclerosis.

The chain links TRBV7-3 to TRBJ2-2; the D is unclear. The CDR3 length is 12 residues. Germline CDR1 SGHTA, CDR2 FQGTGA. Trimming stripped 4 bases from V and 6 bases from J, with 6 bases between. The CDR3 is CASSSYSGELFF. The CDR3 DNA is TGTGCCAGCAGCTCTTATTCCGGGGAGCTGTTTTTT.

This clonotype was seen once. This sequence joins TRBV7-9 and TRBJ2-3; D not certain. The germline V and J ends were trimmed by 7 bases and 4 bases, with 9 bases remaining between them. The CDR3 extends over 12 amino acids. Per the germline V gene, CDR1 is SEHNR and CDR2 is FQNEAQ (reference sequence). CDR3 DNA sequence: TGTGCCAGCATAGTCCTCCCAGATACGCAGTATTTT. It encodes CASIVLPDTQYF.

The V gene is TRBV7-2, the J gene TRBJ1-5, with no clear D. The germline gives CDR1 SGHTA, CDR2 FQGNSA. Trimming left V 7 bases short and J 1 base short, with 11 bases between. This CDR3 region has 14 residues. The CDR3 is CASTSSESNQPQHF. CDR3 coding DNA: TGTGCCAGCACCTCGAGTGAGAGCAATCAGCCCCAGCATTTT.

V usage is TRBV7-9 and J usage is TRBJ2-4; D gene unclear. The CDR3 consists of 13 residues. Germline loops: CDR1 SEHNR, CDR2 FQNEAQ (reference sequence). Trimming took off 1 base at V and 6 bases at J, with 7 bases between the two ends. The CDR3, as DNA: TGTGCCAGCAGCTTAGGCCTTCGAAACATTCAGTACTTC. This sequence encodes CASSLGLRNIQYF. Using reference TRBV7-9 and TRBJ2-4 for the parts outside the CDR3, the full variable domain is DTGVSQNPRHKITKRGQNVTFRCDPISEHNRLYWYRQTLGQGPEFLTYFQNEAQLEKSRLLSDRFSAERPKGSFSTLEIQRTEQGDSAMYLCASSLGLRNIQYFGAGTRLSVL.

The rearrangement joins TRBV19 to TRBJ2-2; TRBD2 is a possible D gene (6 bases). Per the germline V gene, CDR1 is LNHDA and CDR2 is SQIVND (reference sequence). CDR3 length: 13 amino acids. Trimming pared 6 bases from V and 6 bases from J, leaving 11 bases between. The CDR3 sequence: CASSLGGAGELFF. CDR3 sequence (DNA): TGTGCCAGTAGCCTCGGGGGAGCCGGGGAGCTGTTTTTT.

The gene calls are TRBV7-8 and TRBJ2-3; 11 bases agree with TRBD2. The J segment lost 3 bases and the V segment lost 5 bases, leaving 7 bases of the junction unmatched. Germline values: CDR1 SGHVS, CDR2 FQNEAQ. The CDR3 runs to 16 residues. The CDR3 nucleotides are TGTGCCAGCAGCAAAAGCCGACTAGCGGGAACAGATACGCAGTATTTT. Its protein is CASSKSRLAGTDTQYF.

The chain employs TRBV11-2 and TRBJ2-5; possibly TRBD1 for D (5 bases). The V end lost 5 bases, the J end lost 4 bases, and 8 bases lay between the germline ends. The CDR3 spans 12 residues. Germline V gene sequence: CDR1 SGHAT, CDR2 FQNNGV. This chain's CDR3 is CASSPRGETQYF. The CDR3 nucleotides are TGTGCCAGCAGCCCTAGGGGAGAGACCCAGTACTTC.